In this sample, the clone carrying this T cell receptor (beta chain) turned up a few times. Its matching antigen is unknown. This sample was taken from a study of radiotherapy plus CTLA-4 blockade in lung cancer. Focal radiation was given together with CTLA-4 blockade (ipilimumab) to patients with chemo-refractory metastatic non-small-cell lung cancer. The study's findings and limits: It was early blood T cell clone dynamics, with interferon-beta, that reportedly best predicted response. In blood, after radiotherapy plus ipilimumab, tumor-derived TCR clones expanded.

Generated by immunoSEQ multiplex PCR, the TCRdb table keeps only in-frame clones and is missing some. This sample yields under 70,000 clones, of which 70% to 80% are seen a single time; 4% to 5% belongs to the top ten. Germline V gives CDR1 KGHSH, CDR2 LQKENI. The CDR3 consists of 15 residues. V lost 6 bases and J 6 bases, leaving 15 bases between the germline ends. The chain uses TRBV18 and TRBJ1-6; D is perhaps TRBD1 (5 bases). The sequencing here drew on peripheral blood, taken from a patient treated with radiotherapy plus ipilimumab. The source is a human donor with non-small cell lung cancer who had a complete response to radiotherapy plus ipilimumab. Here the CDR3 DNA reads TGTGCCAGCTCCCCCGGGGGAGATGGTAATTCACCCCTCCACTTT. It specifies CASSPGGDGNSPLHF.